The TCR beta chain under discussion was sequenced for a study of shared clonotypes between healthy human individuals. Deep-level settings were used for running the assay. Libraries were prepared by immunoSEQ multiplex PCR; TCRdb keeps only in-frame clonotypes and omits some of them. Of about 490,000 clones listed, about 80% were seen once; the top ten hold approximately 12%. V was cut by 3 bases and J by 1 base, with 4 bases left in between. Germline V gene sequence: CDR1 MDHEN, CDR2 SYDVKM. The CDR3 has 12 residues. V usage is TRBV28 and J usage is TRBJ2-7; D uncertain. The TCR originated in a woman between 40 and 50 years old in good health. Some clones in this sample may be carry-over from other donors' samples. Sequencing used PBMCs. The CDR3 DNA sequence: TGTGCCAGCAGTTTGATATCCTACGAGCAGTACTTC. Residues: CASSLISYEQYF.